These T cell receptor beta chains were read from a single sample in a study of T-cell memory formation after mild COVID-19. Using its own MiXCR run on the 5' RACE reads, TCRdb lists one record per CDR3 protein. The data hold about 200,000 distinct CDR3 sequences, with just over 9.5% observed a single time. The sample was PBMCs or a T cell subset sorted from them (not recorded which). The origin of the receptors is a man younger than 35 who had mild COVID-19 (a few samples of this study predate the infection). Cell type and time point are not known. Each CDR3 is given with its conserved first and last residue. D genes are given only for firm matches. Some rows mark clone size as missing; the rest say once, few, many or name a class of expanded clone.

TRBV3-1,TRBJ2-1,.,.,TGTGCCAGCAGCCAAGGCACAAGCTCCTACAATGAGCAGTTCTTC,CASSQGTSSYNEQFF
TRBV18,TRBJ2-3,.,.,TGTGCCAGCTCACCGTCCTCGGGGGCCAGCACAGATACGCAGTATTTT,CASSPSSGASTDTQYF
TRBV4-2,TRBJ2-2,once,.,TGTGCCAGCAGCCAAGAATCTATGGAGGGCGCGAACACCGGGGAGCTGTTTTTT,CASSQESMEGANTGELFF
TRBV6-2/TRBV6-3,TRBJ1-6,few,TRBD1,TGTGCCAGCAGTTCGTGGACAGGTCCTAGTTCACCCCTCCACTTT,CASSSWTGPSSPLHF
TRBV18,TRBJ2-3,many,.,TGTGCCAGCTCACCGGTCGGGCAGGGCACAGATACGCAGTATTTT,CASSPVGQGTDTQYF
TRBV4-3,TRBJ2-1,.,TRBD2,TGCGCCAGCAGCCGCAGACTAGCGGGGGTCGATGAGCAGTTCTTC,CASSRRLAGVDEQFF
TRBV19,TRBJ2-1,.,.,TGTGCCAGTAGTAGGACCGGGGTAGGGGAGCAGTTCTTC,CASSRTGVGEQFF
TRBV5-1,TRBJ1-5,.,.,TGCGCCAGCAGCTTGGACAGTAATAGCAATCAGCCCCAGCATTTT,CASSLDSNSNQPQHF
TRBV29-1,TRBJ2-1,.,.,TGCAGCGTTGGATCCGACTCCTACAATGAGCAGTTCTTC,CSVGSDSYNEQFF
TRBV9,TRBJ1-6,many,TRBD1,TGTGCCAGCAGCCCCGGACAGGGAGATTCACCCCTCCACTTT,CASSPGQGDSPLHF